Listed below are T cell receptor beta chains from one sample, sequenced in a study of blood T cell repertoires in COVID-19. The table came from immunoSEQ multiplex PCR; TCRdb's copy has only in-frame clones and leaves some out. Of about half a million clones in the sample, 88% are singletons; the top ten hold 8.3%. Sequencing was done on a sample of PBMCs or T cells enriched from blood (not recorded which). These receptors were taken from a woman in her sixties or seventies who had recovered from COVID-19. CDR3s include the opening cysteine and the closing phenylalanine or tryptophan. A D gene is named only where the DNA matches it firmly. A row's size may be missing; if present it is once, few, many or a size class.

v_call,clone_size,j_call,d_call,cdr3_nt,cdr3_aa
TRBV5-1,.,TRBJ1-2,TRBD1,TGCGCCAGCAGCCCTGGACAGGGTTACTATGGCTACACCTTC,CASSPGQGYYGYTF
TRBV10-3,.,TRBJ2-2,TRBD1,TGTGCCATCAGTGAGTGGACAGGGGCGACCGGGGAGCTGTTTTTT,CAISEWTGATGELFF
TRBV24-1,.,TRBJ1-1,.,TGTGCCACCAGTGCCCAGGGCGGGGGCACTGAAGCTTTCTTT,CATSAQGGGTEAFF
TRBV19,.,TRBJ1-5,.,TGTGCCAGTAGTATCCCCCGGACGGGGTATAGCAATCAGCCCCAGCATTTT,CASSIPRTGYSNQPQHF
TRBV2,.,TRBJ1-4,.,TGTGCCAGCAGTCCCCGACATCTTGCAACTAATGAAAAACTGTTTTTT,CASSPRHLATNEKLFF
TRBV5-4,.,TRBJ2-6,.,TGTGCCAGCGGAGGCGTATCTGAGGCCAACGTCCTGACTTTC,CASGGVSEANVLTF
TRBV25-1,.,TRBJ2-5,.,TGTGCCAGCAGTGTCTCCCAAGAGACCCAGTACTTC,CASSVSQETQYF
TRBV2,.,TRBJ2-1,.,TGTGCCAGCAGTGCGAGAGGGGGCTACAATGAGCAGTTCTTC,CASSARGGYNEQFF
TRBV10-1,.,TRBJ2-2,TRBD1,TGCGCCAGCAGTGAGTCACAGGGGCTCCTCACCGGGGAGCTGTTTTTT,CASSESQGLLTGELFF
TRBV5-8,.,TRBJ1-5,.,TGTGCCAGCAGCTTGAGTAATGGAGCACCCCAGCATTTT,CASSLSNGAPQHF
TRBV18,.,TRBJ2-7,TRBD2,TGTGCCAGCTCATCAAGGGGGACTAGCGGCGGGTCCTACGAGCAGTACTTC,CASSSRGTSGGSYEQYF
TRBV27,.,TRBJ1-1,.,TGTGCCAGCAGTCCGAGGACAGACTTCACTGAAGCTTTCTTT,CASSPRTDFTEAFF
TRBV7-2,.,TRBJ2-1,.,TGTGCCAGCAGCCTCTCTCTGAATGAGCAGTTCTTC,CASSLSLNEQFF
TRBV27,.,TRBJ1-1,.,TGTGCCAGCACAGCGGGTTACCCTGGCTGGGGAAACACTGAAGCTTTCTTT,CASTAGYPGWGNTEAFF
TRBV6-5,.,TRBJ1-5,.,TGTGCCAGCAGCGCGGACCGAGGGAATCAGCCCCAGCATTTT,CASSADRGNQPQHF
TRBV18,many,TRBJ1-1,.,TGTGCCAGCTCATGGCGGGGGGCGGCCACTGAAGCTTTCTTT,CASSWRGAATEAFF
TRBV5-1,.,TRBJ2-3,TRBD1,TGCGCCAGCAGCTATACAGGGGGAGTGGGCACAGATACGCAGTATTTT,CASSYTGGVGTDTQYF
TRBV4-1,.,TRBJ2-2,TRBD2,TGCGCCAGCAGCCTAGGACTAGCGGGGACCGGGGAGCTGTTTTTT,CASSLGLAGTGELFF
TRBV5-1,few,TRBJ1-5,TRBD1,TGCGCCAGCAGCGCGACAGGGTCTGATCAGCCCCAGCATTTT,CASSATGSDQPQHF
TRBV2,.,TRBJ2-2,TRBD2,TGTGCCAGCAGCTACACCCTTAGCGGGGCTAACACCGGGGAGCTGTTTTTT,CASSYTLSGANTGELFF
TRBV14,.,TRBJ1-4,TRBD1,TGTGCCAGCAGCCAACTACAGGGGGCAGGGGAAAAACTGTTTTTT,CASSQLQGAGEKLFF
TRBV10-1,.,TRBJ2-1,TRBD2,TGCGCCAGCAGTGAGGGCGGGGGGTTCTCCTACAATGAGCAGTTCTTC,CASSEGGGFSYNEQFF
TRBV5-6,.,TRBJ1-6,.,TGTGCCAGCAGCTTGGGAGTAACCTATAATTCACCCCTCCACTTT,CASSLGVTYNSPLHF
TRBV18,.,TRBJ1-1,.,TGTGCCAGCTCACCGGGGGGGCCCGCGAACACTGAAGCTTTCTTT,CASSPGGPANTEAFF
TRBV12-5,.,TRBJ2-7,TRBD2,TGTGCTAGTGGTTTTCCGGGACTAGCGGCGTACGAGCAGTACTTC,CASGFPGLAAYEQYF
TRBV2,.,TRBJ2-3,TRBD1,TGTGCCAGCAGTGATGGACAGGTGGCCACAGATACGCAGTATTTT,CASSDGQVATDTQYF
TRBV29-1,once,TRBJ1-1,.,TGCAGCGTCAGGAGGGACACTGAAGCTTTCTTT,CSVRRDTEAFF
TRBV29-1,.,TRBJ1-2,.,TGCAGCGTATCAGAAGGCTACACCTTC,CSVSEGYTF
TRBV18,once,TRBJ1-1,.,TGTGCCAGCTCACCATCAGGGCCCCTGGGTTCTGAAGCTTTCTTT,CASSPSGPLGSEAFF
TRBV5-1,.,TRBJ2-1,.,TGCGCCAGCAGCTTGGAAGGGGCCCCCTACAATGAGCAGTTCTTC,CASSLEGAPYNEQFF
TRBV5-6,.,TRBJ2-1,.,TGTGCCAGCCAGGGGGGCCCAGGCAATGAGCAGTTCTTC,CASQGGPGNEQFF
TRBV10-3,.,TRBJ1-1,.,TGTGCCATCAGTACCACAGAGGCGGGGAACACTGAAGCTTTCTTT,CAISTTEAGNTEAFF
TRBV11-2,.,TRBJ2-3,TRBD1,TGTGCCAGCAGGCAACAGGGGGATACGCAGTATTTT,CASRQQGDTQYF
TRBV3-1/TRBV3-2,.,TRBJ1-6,TRBD1,TGTGCCAGCACCTCGGGACAGGGAATTTCACCCCTCCACTTT,CASTSGQGISPLHF
TRBV19,.,TRBJ2-2,.,TGTGCCAGTAGTTTCCGCGGACAGTCTTTGGGGGTCGGGGAGCTGTTTTTT,CASSFRGQSLGVGELFF
TRBV11-3,.,TRBJ2-1,.,TGTGCCAGCAGCTTGACTATTAACCCAATCAATGAGCAGTTCTTC,CASSLTINPINEQFF
TRBV2,.,TRBJ1-1,TRBD1,TGTGCCAGCAGTGACACAGGGGGCACTGAAGCTTTCTTT,CASSDTGGTEAFF
TRBV7-6,.,TRBJ1-1,.,TGTGCCAGCAGCTACGGACAGCCGAACACTGAAGCTTTCTTT,CASSYGQPNTEAFF
TRBV5-1,few,TRBJ1-3,.,TGCGCCAGCAGCTTGGCGGCAGGGCCTGGAAACACCATATATTTT,CASSLAAGPGNTIYF
TRBV13,once,TRBJ2-1,TRBD2,TGTGCCAGCAGCTTGAGGGCGGGGGGGCACAATGAGCAGTTCTTC,CASSLRAGGHNEQFF
TRBV6-6,.,TRBJ1-1,TRBD1,TGTGCCACTTCACGGGACAGCCGAAACACTGAAGCTTTCTTT,CATSRDSRNTEAFF